A single sample gave rise to the 17 T cell receptor beta chains below, sequenced in a study of shared clonotypes between healthy human individuals. Repertoires were generated with immunoSEQ multiplex PCR, while TCRdb's copy carries only in-frame clones and drops some. The table records fewer than 1.8 million clones, 98% of them present only once. The sample was naive CD4+ T cells sorted from blood. The subset was: CD45RA+ positively selected. Receptors originate from a young man in good health.

This chain uses TRBV7-2 with TRBJ2-3, with D hard to call. In germline, CDR1 is SGHTA, CDR2 FQGNSA. The CDR3 covers 16 residues. V was trimmed by 2 bases and J by 0 bases, leaving 12 bases between them. The chain's CDR3 is CASSLHGTPSTDTQYF. The CDR3, as DNA: TGTGCCAGCAGCTTACATGGTACTCCTAGCACAGATACGCAGTATTTT. The complete variable domain, with remaining parts taken from reference TRBV7-2 and TRBJ2-3, reads GAGVSQSPSNKVTEKGKDVELRCDPISGHTALYWYRQSLGQGLEFLIYFQGNSAPDKSGLPSDRFSAERTGGSVSTLTIQRTQQEDSAVYLCASSLHGTPSTDTQYFGPGTRLTVL.

On this clone itself: Other DNA sequences in this sample translate to the same CDR3. The chain joins TRBV29-1 to TRBJ2-1; 14 positions agree with TRBD2. With 6 bases clipped from V and 0 bases from J, the junction kept 1 base outside the gene matches. Germline V lookup: CDR1 SQVTM, CDR2 ANQGSEA. The CDR3 runs to 15 residues. CDR3 sequence: CSVGTSGSSYNEQFF. The CDR3 region has the DNA TGCAGCGTCGGGACTAGCGGGAGCTCCTACAATGAGCAGTTCTTC.

This clone has just one count. The rearrangement joins TRBV18 to TRBJ1-1, with 7 nucleotides matching TRBD1. Trimming took 5 bases from V and 3 from J; bases not matched to a gene: 6. The CDR3 totals 14 residues. Germline assignment: CDR1 KGHSH and CDR2 LQKENI. For the CDR3, the DNA is TGTGCCAGCTCATCAGGGGGTTCCTACACTGAAGCTTTCTTT. It yields the protein CASSSGGSYTEAFF.

The chain carries TRBV28 and TRBJ1-2; D is unresolved. CDR1 and CDR2 from the germline V gene are MDHEN and SYDVKM. The V and J ends lost 5 bases and 4 bases respectively, with 11 bases between them. This CDR3 comprises 13 residues. For the CDR3, the DNA is TGTGCCAGCAGTCTAGCACGAGCCTATGGCTACACCTTC. Translated, it gives CASSLARAYGYTF.

The V call is TRBV10-2, the J call TRBJ2-1, with TRBD2 matching 9 bases. With V trimmed by 8 bases and J by 5 bases, 16 bases remained unmatched. Germline lookup yields CDR1 WSHSY and CDR2 SAAADI. The CDR3 length is 17 residues. CDR3 bases: TGCGCCAGCCTGTCCCGCGAAAGCGGGAGGATCCACAATGAGCAGTTCTTC. It codes for CASLSRESGRIHNEQFF.

The chain combines TRBV6-1 with TRBJ2-7; D might be TRBD1 (6 bases). Per germline, CDR1 MNHNS and CDR2 SASEGT. The CDR3 spans 15 residues. Trimming pared 6 bases from V and 2 bases from J, leaving 17 bases between. The CDR3, as DNA: TGTGCCAGCAGGACAACAGGGTCGCCTACCTACGAGCAGTACTTC. It yields the protein CASRTTGSPTYEQYF.

The gene calls are TRBV19 and TRBJ1-2; TRBD1 matches at 7 bases. Germline V gives CDR1 LNHDA, CDR2 SQIVND (reference sequence). V shed 3 bases and J 2 bases; nucleotides not matched to a gene: 18. The CDR3 consists of 19 residues. The DNA for the CDR3 is TGTGCCAGTAGTATCAGGGGGGATCCCCCGGATTCCACCAACTATGGCTACACCTTC. Translating gives CASSIRGDPPDSTNYGYTF.

V gene TRBV7-6 combines with J gene TRBJ2-3; D is possibly TRBD2 (6 bases). Trimming cost V 1 base and J 2 bases, with 10 bases left between them. The CDR3 is made up of 15 amino acids. CDR1 SGHVS and CDR2 FNYEAQ come from the germline V gene. CDR3 nucleotide sequence: TGTGCCAGCAGCTTAGTTGGACTATACACAGATACGCAGTATTTT. This gives the protein CASSLVGLYTDTQYF.

V gene TRBV4-1 combines with J gene TRBJ1-2; TRBD1 matches at 10 bases. The germline V gene has CDR1 MGHRA and CDR2 YSYEKL. The trim removed 0 bases at V and 8 bases at J, leaving 6 bases unmatched. The CDR3 contains 15 residues. For the CDR3, the DNA is TGCGCCAGCAGCCAAGAGGGGGGACAGGGGTCGGGCTACACCTTC. This sequence encodes CASSQEGGQGSGYTF.

The chain uses TRBV4-1 and TRBJ2-7, with D uncertain. V dropped 2 bases and J dropped 3 bases, with 8 bases sitting between them. Germline CDR1 is MGHRA and CDR2 is YSYEKL. The CDR3 runs to 13 residues. DNA for the CDR3: TGCGCCAGCAGCCAACTACCGGACTACGAGCAGTACTTC. Translation: CASSQLPDYEQYF.

The chain combines TRBV5-1 with TRBJ2-7, with 11 bases matching TRBD1. The V gene's germline CDR1 is SGHRS and CDR2 YFSETQ. J gave up 0 bases and V 4 bases, and 12 bases lay outside the gene matches. CDR3 length equals 18 residues. The CDR3, as DNA: TGCGCCAGCAGCCCGACCGGGACAGGGGGATTTCGCTCCTACGAGCAGTACTTC. This sequence encodes CASSPTGTGGFRSYEQYF.

To note about this clone: The same CDR3 is also encoded by other DNA sequences in this sample. This chain connects TRBV5-1 to TRBJ2-5, with D uncertain. V lost 2 bases to trimming and J lost 2 bases, with 4 bases between them. Per germline, CDR1 SGHRS and CDR2 YFSETQ. The CDR3 is made up of 12 amino acids. This CDR3 is CASSLLQETQYF. In DNA form, the CDR3 reads TGCGCCAGCAGCTTACTACAAGAGACCCAGTACTTC.

This chain connects TRBV27 to TRBJ2-6, with D possibly being TRBD2 (5 bases). From germline, CDR1 is MNHEY and CDR2 SMNVEV (reference sequence). The CDR3 consists of 16 residues. V was trimmed by 3 bases and J by 0 bases, leaving 9 bases between them. CDR3 coding DNA: TGTGCCAGCAGTTTCTCTAGCCGCTCTGGGGCCAACGTCCTGACTTTC. Its translation is CASSFSSRSGANVLTF.

V gene TRBV7-2 combines with J gene TRBJ1-1; the D is unclear. The CDR3 has 14 residues. Between the trimmed V and J ends, which lost 8 bases and 4 bases, there was a span of 17 bases. Germline-derived CDR1 and CDR2 are SGHTA and FQGNSA. CDR3 amino acids: CASCLVSGATEAFF. DNA of the CDR3: TGTGCCAGCTGTTTGGTGTCGGGAGCCACTGAAGCTTTCTTT.

J is TRBJ1-4 and V is TRBV18, with D uncertain. The V gene's germline CDR1 is KGHSH and CDR2 LQKENI. V lost 6 bases and J 5 bases, leaving 13 bases between the germline ends. The CDR3 contains 14 residues. The CDR3 nucleotides read TGTGCCAGCTCTCGGGCAGGCTCAAATGAAAAACTGTTTTTT. Translating it yields CASSRAGSNEKLFF.

V is TRBV29-1 and J is TRBJ2-3, with a possible D match to TRBD2 (6 bases). The CDR3 consists of 11 residues. The germline V gene has CDR1 SQVTM and CDR2 ANQGSEA. V was cut by 4 bases and J by 11 bases, with 13 bases left in between. Here the CDR3 reads CSVGRREGQYF. Written as DNA, the CDR3 is TGCAGCGTTGGTCGGAGGGAAGGGCAGTATTTT.

The chain joins TRBV9 to TRBJ1-1; D uncertain. Trimming shortened V by 4 bases and J by 7 bases, and 11 bases separated the two germline ends. Germline V CDR1 and CDR2: SGDLS, YYNGEE. The length of the CDR3 is 12 residues. The CDR3 DNA follows: TGTGCCAGCAGCCTCCCCGGGTATGAAGCTTTCTTT. It is translated as CASSLPGYEAFF.